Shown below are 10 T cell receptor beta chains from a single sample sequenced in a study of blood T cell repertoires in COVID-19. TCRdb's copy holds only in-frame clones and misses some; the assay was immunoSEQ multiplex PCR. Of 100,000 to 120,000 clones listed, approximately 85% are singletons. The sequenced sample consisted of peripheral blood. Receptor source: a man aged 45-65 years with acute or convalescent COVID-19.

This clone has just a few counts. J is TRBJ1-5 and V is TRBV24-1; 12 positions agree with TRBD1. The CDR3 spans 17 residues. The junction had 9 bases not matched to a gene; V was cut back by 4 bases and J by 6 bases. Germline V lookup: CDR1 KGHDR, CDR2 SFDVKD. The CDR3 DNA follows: TGTGCCACCAGTGACTCCGGGACAGGGGGCTTCGTTCAGCCCCAGCATTTT. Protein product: CATSDSGTGGFVQPQHF.

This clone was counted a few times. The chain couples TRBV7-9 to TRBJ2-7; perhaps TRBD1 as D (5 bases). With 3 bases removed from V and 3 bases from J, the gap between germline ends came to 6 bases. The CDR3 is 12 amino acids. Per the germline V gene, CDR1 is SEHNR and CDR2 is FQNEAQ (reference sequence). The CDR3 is CASSFDSYEQYF. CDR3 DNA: TGTGCCAGCAGCTTCGACAGCTACGAGCAGTACTTC.

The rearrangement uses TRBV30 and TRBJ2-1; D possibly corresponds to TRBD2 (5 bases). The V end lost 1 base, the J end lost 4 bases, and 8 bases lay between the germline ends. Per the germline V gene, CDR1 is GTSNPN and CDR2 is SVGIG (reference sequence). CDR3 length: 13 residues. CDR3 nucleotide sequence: TGTGCCTGGAGTGCGACTACTTACAATGAGCAGTTCTTC. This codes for CAWSATTYNEQFF.

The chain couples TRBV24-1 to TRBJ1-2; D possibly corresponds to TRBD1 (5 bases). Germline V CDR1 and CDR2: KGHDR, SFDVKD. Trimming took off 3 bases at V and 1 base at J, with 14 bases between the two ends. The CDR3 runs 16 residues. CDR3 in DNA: TGTGCCACCAGTGATAGACCGGGGGAGGATAACTATGGCTACACCTTC. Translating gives CATSDRPGEDNYGYTF.

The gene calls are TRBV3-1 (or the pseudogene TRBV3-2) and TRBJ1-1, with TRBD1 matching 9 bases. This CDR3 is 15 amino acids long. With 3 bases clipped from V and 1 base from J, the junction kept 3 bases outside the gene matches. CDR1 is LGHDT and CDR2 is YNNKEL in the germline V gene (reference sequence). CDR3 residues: CASSHGTGRNTEAFF. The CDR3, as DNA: TGTGCCAGCAGCCACGGGACAGGGAGGAACACTGAAGCTTTCTTT.

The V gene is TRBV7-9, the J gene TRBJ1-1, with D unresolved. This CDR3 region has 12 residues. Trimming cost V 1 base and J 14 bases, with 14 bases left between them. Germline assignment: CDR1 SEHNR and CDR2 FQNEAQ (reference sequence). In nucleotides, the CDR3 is TGTGCCAGCAGCTTAGAGGTGACCCGAGGATTCTTT. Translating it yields CASSLEVTRGFF.

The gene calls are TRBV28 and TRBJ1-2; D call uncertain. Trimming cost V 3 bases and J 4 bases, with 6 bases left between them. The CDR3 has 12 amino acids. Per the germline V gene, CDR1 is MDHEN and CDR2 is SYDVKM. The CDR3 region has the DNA TGTGCCAGCAGTTTTGCGATCTATGGCTACACCTTC. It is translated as CASSFAIYGYTF.

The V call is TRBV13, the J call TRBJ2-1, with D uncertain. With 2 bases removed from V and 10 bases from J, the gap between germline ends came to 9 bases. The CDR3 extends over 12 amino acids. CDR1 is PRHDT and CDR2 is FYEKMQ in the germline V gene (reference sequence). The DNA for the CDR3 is TGTGCCAGCAGCTTACTTGCGAGGGAGCAGTTCTTC. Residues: CASSLLAREQFF.

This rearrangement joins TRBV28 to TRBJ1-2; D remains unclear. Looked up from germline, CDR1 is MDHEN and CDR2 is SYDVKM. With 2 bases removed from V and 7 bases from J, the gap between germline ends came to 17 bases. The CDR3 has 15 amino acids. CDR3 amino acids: CASSLIRRARGGYTF. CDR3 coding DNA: TGTGCCAGCAGTTTAATCCGGCGGGCCAGAGGTGGCTACACCTTC.

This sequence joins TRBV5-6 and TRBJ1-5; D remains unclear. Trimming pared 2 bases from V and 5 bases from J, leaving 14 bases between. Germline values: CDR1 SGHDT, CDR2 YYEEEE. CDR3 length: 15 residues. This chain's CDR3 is CASSFGPGKHQPQHF. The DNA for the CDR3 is TGTGCCAGCAGCTTTGGTCCGGGGAAGCATCAGCCCCAGCATTTT.